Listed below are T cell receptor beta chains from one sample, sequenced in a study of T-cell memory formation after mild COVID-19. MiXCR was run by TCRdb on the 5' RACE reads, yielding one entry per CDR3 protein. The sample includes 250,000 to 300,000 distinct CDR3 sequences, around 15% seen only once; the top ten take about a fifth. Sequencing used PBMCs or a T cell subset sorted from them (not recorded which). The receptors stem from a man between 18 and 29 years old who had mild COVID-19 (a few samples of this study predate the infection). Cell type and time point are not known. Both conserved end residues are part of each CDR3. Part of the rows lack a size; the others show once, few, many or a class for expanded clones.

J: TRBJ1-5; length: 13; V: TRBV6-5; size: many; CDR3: CASSYRGREPQHF
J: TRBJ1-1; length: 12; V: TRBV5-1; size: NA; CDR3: CASSFPGTEAFF
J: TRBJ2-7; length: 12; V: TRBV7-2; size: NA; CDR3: CASGGVTYEQYF
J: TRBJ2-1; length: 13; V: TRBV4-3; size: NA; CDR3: CASSQDVYNEQFF
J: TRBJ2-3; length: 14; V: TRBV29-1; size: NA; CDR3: CSVAQGQSGDTQYF
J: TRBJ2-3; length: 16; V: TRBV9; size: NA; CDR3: CASSVTSGGGADTQYF
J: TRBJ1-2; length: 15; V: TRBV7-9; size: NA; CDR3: CASSAQTGQGFGYTF
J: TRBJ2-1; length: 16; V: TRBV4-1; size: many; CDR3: CASSQPAGGLLDEQFF
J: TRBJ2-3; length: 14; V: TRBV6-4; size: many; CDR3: CASSLASGTDTQYF
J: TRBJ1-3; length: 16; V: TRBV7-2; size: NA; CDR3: CASSFASTGAGNTIYF
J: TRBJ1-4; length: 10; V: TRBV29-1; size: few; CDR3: CSLGPEKLFF
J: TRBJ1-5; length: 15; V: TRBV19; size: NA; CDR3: CASTQTGSRYQPQHF
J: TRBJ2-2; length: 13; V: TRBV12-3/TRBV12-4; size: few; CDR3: CASSFQASGELFF
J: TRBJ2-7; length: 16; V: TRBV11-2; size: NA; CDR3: CASSLNRDTLSHEQYF
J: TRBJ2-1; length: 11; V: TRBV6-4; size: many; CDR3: CASSDYDEQFF
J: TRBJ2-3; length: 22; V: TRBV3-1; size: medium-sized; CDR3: CASSQLTWEGQGLAGSTDTQYF
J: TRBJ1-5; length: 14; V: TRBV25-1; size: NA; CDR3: CASSGGTGDQPQHF
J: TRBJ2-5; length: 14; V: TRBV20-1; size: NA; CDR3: CSARDWGLQETQYF
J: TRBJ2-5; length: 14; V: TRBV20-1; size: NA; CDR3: CSATRLEGTETQYF
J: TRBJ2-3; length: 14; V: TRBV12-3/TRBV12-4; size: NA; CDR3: CASSSTPGTDTQYF
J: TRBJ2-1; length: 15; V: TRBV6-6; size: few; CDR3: CASSPQGGWGNEQFF
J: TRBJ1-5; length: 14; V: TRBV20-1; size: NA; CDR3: CSAASGQGIRSQHF
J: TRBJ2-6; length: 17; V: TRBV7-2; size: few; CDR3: CASSPGGATSGANVLTF
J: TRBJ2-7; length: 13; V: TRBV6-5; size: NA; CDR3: CASSGDRPYEQYF
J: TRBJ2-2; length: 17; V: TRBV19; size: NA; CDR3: CASSPWTGGYDTGELFF
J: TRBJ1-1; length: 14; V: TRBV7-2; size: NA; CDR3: CASNSGQVNTEAFF
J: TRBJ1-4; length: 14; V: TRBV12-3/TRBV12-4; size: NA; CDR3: CASSDRGLDEKLFF
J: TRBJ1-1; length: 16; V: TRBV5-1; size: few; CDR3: CASSLFWSGMNTEAFF
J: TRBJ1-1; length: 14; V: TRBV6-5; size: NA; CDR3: CASRRTRIRTEAFF